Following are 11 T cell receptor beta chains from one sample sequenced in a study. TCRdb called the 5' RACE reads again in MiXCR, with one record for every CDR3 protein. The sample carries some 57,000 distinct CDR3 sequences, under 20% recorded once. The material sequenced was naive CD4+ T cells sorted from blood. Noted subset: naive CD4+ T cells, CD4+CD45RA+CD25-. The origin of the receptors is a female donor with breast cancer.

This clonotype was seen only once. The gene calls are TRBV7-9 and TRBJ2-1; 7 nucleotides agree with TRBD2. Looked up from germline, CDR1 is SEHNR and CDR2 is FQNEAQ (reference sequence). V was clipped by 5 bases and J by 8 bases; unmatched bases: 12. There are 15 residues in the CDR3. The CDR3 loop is CASSPPAGLRDEQFF. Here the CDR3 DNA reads TGTGCCAGCAGCCCCCCCGCGGGACTACGGGATGAGCAGTTCTTC.

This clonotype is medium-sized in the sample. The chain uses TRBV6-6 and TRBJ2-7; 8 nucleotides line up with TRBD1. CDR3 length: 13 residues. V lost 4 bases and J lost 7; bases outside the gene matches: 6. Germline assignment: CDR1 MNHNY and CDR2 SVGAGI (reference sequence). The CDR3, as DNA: TGTGCCAGCAGTTGGCAGGGGGCTGGAGAGCAGTACTTC. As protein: CASSWQGAGEQYF.

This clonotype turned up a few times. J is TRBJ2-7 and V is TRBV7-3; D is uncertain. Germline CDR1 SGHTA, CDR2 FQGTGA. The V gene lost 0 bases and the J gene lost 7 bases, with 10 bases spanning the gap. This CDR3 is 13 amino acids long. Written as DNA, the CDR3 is TGTGCCAGCAGCTTAACCTTATTGACAGAGCAGTACTTC. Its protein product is CASSLTLLTEQYF.

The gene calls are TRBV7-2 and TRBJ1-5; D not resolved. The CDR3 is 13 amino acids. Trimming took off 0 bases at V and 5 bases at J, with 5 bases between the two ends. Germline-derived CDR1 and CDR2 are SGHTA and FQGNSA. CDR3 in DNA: TGTGCCAGCAGCTTAGCAAGGGATCAGCCCCAGCATTTT. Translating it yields CASSLARDQPQHF.

This CDR3 reads CASSSQGGHSYNEQFF. The CDR3 DNA follows: TGTGCCAGCAGCTCCCAAGGGGGCCACTCCTACAATGAGCAGTTCTTC. The chain carries TRBV7-2 and TRBJ2-1; 7 bases fit TRBD1. The V gene end was trimmed by 4 bases and the J gene end by 0 bases; junction bases not matched to a gene: 6. The CDR3 is made up of 16 amino acids. Germline V lookup: CDR1 SGHTA, CDR2 FQGNSA.

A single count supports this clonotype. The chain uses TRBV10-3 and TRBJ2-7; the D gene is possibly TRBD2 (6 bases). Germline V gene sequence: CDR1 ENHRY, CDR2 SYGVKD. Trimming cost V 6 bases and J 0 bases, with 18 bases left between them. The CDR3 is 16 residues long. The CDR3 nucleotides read TGTGCCATCAGGAGCCCCGGAGGGCTTACCTCCTACGAGCAGTACTTC. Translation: CAIRSPGGLTSYEQYF.

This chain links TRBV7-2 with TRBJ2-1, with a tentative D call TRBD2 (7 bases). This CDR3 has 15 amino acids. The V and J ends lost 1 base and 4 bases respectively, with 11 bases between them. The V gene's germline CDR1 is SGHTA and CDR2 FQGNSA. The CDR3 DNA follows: TGTGCCAGCAGCTTAGACGGGGGGCGGTACAATGAGCAGTTCTTC. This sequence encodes CASSLDGGRYNEQFF.

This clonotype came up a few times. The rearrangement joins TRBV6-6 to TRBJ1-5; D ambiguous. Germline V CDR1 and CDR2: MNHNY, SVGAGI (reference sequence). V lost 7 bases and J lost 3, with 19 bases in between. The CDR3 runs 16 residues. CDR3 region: CASTLRMNLVNQPQHF. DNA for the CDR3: TGTGCCAGCACTCTAAGGATGAACTTGGTCAATCAGCCCCAGCATTTT.

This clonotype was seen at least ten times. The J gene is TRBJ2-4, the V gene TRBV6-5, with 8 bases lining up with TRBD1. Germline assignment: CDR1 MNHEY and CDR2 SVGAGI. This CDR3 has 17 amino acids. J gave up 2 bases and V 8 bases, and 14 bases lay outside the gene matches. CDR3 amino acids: CASGSYSGGVSKNIQYF. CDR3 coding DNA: TGTGCCAGCGGGTCTTACTCAGGGGGCGTCTCCAAAAACATTCAGTACTTC.

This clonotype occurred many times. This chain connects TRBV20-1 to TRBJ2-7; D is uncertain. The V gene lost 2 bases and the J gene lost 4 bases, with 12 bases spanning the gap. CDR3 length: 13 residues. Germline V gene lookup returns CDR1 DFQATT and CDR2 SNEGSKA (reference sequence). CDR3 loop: CSARTETPYEQYF. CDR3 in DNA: TGCAGTGCTAGAACAGAGACACCTTACGAGCAGTACTTC.

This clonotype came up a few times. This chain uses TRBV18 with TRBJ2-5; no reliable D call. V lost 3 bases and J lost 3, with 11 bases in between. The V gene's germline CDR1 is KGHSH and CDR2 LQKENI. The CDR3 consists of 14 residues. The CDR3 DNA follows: TGTGCCAGCTCACCGCCAAGTTCTAAAGAGACCCAGTACTTC. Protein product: CASSPPSSKETQYF.